Listed below are T cell receptor beta chains from one sample, sequenced in a study of cytomegalovirus exposure and HLA in healthy donors. Assay used: immunoSEQ multiplex PCR; TCRdb lists only in-frame clones, some missing. This repertoire includes 130,000 to 150,000 clones. Sequenced material: PBMCs. Receptors originate from a woman aged 45 to 65 in good health and CMV-seronegative. CDR3s include the opening cysteine and the closing phenylalanine or tryptophan. D genes are given only for firm matches.

CDR3 DNA: TGCGCCAGCAGCCCCACGACAGGGTACTCCTACGAGCAGTACTTC; CDR3 protein: CASSPTTGYSYEQYF; V gene: TRBV4-1; J gene: TRBJ2-7; D gene: TRBD1
CDR3 DNA: TGTGCCAGCAGCTTAGGGCCGAATAATGAAAAACTGTTTTTT; CDR3 protein: CASSLGPNNEKLFF; V gene: TRBV11-3; J gene: TRBJ1-4; D gene: NA
CDR3 DNA: TGTGCCAGCAGCTTCGATACAGGGCCACTCTCTGGGGCCAACGTCCTGACTTTC; CDR3 protein: CASSFDTGPLSGANVLTF; V gene: TRBV7-9; J gene: TRBJ2-6; D gene: NA
CDR3 DNA: TGTGCCACCAGCAGAGAAAACAGCCAAGAGACCCAGTACTTC; CDR3 protein: CATSRENSQETQYF; V gene: TRBV15; J gene: TRBJ2-5; D gene: NA
CDR3 DNA: TGTGCCAGCAGCTTGGTGTCAGGGCCTGGAAACACCATATATTTT; CDR3 protein: CASSLVSGPGNTIYF; V gene: TRBV5-6; J gene: TRBJ1-3; D gene: NA
CDR3 DNA: TGTGCCAGCACAAGGGACAGGGGTTACAATGAGCAGTTCTTC; CDR3 protein: CASTRDRGYNEQFF; V gene: TRBV7-6; J gene: TRBJ2-1; D gene: TRBD1
CDR3 DNA: TGTGCCAGCAGCCTCCCCCCCTCCAGGGGGCTCGCCTACGAGCAGTACTTC; CDR3 protein: CASSLPPSRGLAYEQYF; V gene: TRBV28; J gene: TRBJ2-7; D gene: TRBD1
CDR3 DNA: TGTGCCAGCAGCTTGACCGGGACAGGGCAATTTTTT; CDR3 protein: CASSLTGTGQFF; V gene: TRBV5-8; J gene: TRBJ1-4; D gene: TRBD1
CDR3 DNA: TGCAGCGTTGAACAGGCCTACGAGCAGTACTTC; CDR3 protein: CSVEQAYEQYF; V gene: TRBV29-1; J gene: TRBJ2-7; D gene: NA
CDR3 DNA: TGTGCCAGCAGCCCAAAGCCAAGCCGCTCGGTGGAGATGTGGGGCTACACCTTC; CDR3 protein: CASSPKPSRSVEMWGYTF; V gene: TRBV4-2; J gene: TRBJ1-2; D gene: NA
CDR3 DNA: TGTGCCAGCAGCGCTTCCGACGAGCAGTACTTC; CDR3 protein: CASSASDEQYF; V gene: TRBV9; J gene: TRBJ2-7; D gene: NA
CDR3 DNA: TGTGCCAGTAGTATCGACAGGGGGCGAGCCTACGAGCAGTACTTC; CDR3 protein: CASSIDRGRAYEQYF; V gene: TRBV19; J gene: TRBJ2-7; D gene: TRBD1
CDR3 DNA: TGTGCCATCAGGACTAGCGGTTACACAGATACGCAGTATTTT; CDR3 protein: CAIRTSGYTDTQYF; V gene: TRBV10-3; J gene: TRBJ2-3; D gene: TRBD2
CDR3 DNA: TGTGCCAGCAGTGAATCGGGGGACAGGGATACTGAAGCTTTCTTT; CDR3 protein: CASSESGDRDTEAFF; V gene: TRBV6-1; J gene: TRBJ1-1; D gene: TRBD1
CDR3 DNA: TGTGCCAGTAGGCCCCTAGGACAAGCCAAAAACATTCAGTACTTC; CDR3 protein: CASRPLGQAKNIQYF; V gene: TRBV19; J gene: TRBJ2-4; D gene: NA
CDR3 DNA: TGTGCCAGCAGTCAATCGCCTAGCGGGGTTGGAGATACGCAGTATTTT; CDR3 protein: CASSQSPSGVGDTQYF; V gene: TRBV2; J gene: TRBJ2-3; D gene: TRBD2
CDR3 DNA: TGTGCCAGCAGCTTGGGGCTAGCGGGGGCGGAGACCCAGTACTTC; CDR3 protein: CASSLGLAGAETQYF; V gene: TRBV5-4; J gene: TRBJ2-5; D gene: TRBD2
CDR3 DNA: TGTGCCACCCAGGGGCGGGCGAACACTGAAGCTTTCTTT; CDR3 protein: CATQGRANTEAFF; V gene: TRBV11-1; J gene: TRBJ1-1; D gene: NA
CDR3 DNA: TGTGCCAGCAGCTTAGGGACTAACGACAATGAGCAGTTCTTC; CDR3 protein: CASSLGTNDNEQFF; V gene: TRBV7-2; J gene: TRBJ2-1; D gene: NA
CDR3 DNA: TGTGCCAGCTCACCACCTATTAGGGGTGGGGCCAACGTCCTGACTTTC; CDR3 protein: CASSPPIRGGANVLTF; V gene: TRBV18; J gene: TRBJ2-6; D gene: NA
CDR3 DNA: TGCGCCAGCAGCCAAGATAGCCCAGATACGCAGTATTTT; CDR3 protein: CASSQDSPDTQYF; V gene: TRBV4-1; J gene: TRBJ2-3; D gene: NA
CDR3 DNA: TGTGCCTGGAGTGGGGTTGGCCAATCGGGGACCCAGTACTTC; CDR3 protein: CAWSGVGQSGTQYF; V gene: TRBV30; J gene: TRBJ2-5; D gene: NA
CDR3 DNA: TGTGCCAGCCGGGGTCGGGGCACAGATACGCAGTATTTT; CDR3 protein: CASRGRGTDTQYF; V gene: TRBV27; J gene: TRBJ2-3; D gene: NA
CDR3 DNA: TGTGCCAGCAGCGCGATACAGGGGATGAACACTGAAGCTTTCTTT; CDR3 protein: CASSAIQGMNTEAFF; V gene: TRBV9; J gene: TRBJ1-1; D gene: TRBD1
CDR3 DNA: TGTGCCAGCAGCTTAGACAGCCCAGACGAGCAGTACTTC; CDR3 protein: CASSLDSPDEQYF; V gene: TRBV7-9; J gene: TRBJ2-7; D gene: NA
CDR3 DNA: TGTGCCAGCTCACCACCGGGCAGGGGGATCCTGGGCTACACCTTC; CDR3 protein: CASSPPGRGILGYTF; V gene: TRBV18; J gene: TRBJ1-2; D gene: TRBD1
CDR3 DNA: TGTGCCAGCAGTTTCAGCCGGGGGGAACAAGAGACCCAGTACTTC; CDR3 protein: CASSFSRGEQETQYF; V gene: TRBV6-5; J gene: TRBJ2-5; D gene: TRBD2
CDR3 DNA: TGTGCCAGCAGCGCGGGGGTATTGCGATCCTCTGGAAACACCATATATTTT; CDR3 protein: CASSAGVLRSSGNTIYF; V gene: TRBV9; J gene: TRBJ1-3; D gene: NA
CDR3 DNA: TGTGCCACCAGCAGAGAGGCGGCTCGCGGCTACACCTTC; CDR3 protein: CATSREAARGYTF; V gene: TRBV15; J gene: TRBJ1-2; D gene: NA
CDR3 DNA: TGTGCCAGCAGGGGACTAGATACCTACGAGCAGTACTTC; CDR3 protein: CASRGLDTYEQYF; V gene: TRBV6-1; J gene: TRBJ2-7; D gene: TRBD2
CDR3 DNA: TGTGCCAGCACCCCCAAGGGCAGGGGGTCCTTTAATTCACCCCTCCACTTT; CDR3 protein: CASTPKGRGSFNSPLHF; V gene: TRBV28; J gene: TRBJ1-6; D gene: TRBD1
CDR3 DNA: TGCGCCAGCAGCTTGACAGGGGTCGAAGGCTACACCTTC; CDR3 protein: CASSLTGVEGYTF; V gene: TRBV5-1; J gene: TRBJ1-2; D gene: TRBD1
CDR3 DNA: TGTGCCACTAGCAGTCCATTAAACTATGGCTACACCTTC; CDR3 protein: CATSSPLNYGYTF; V gene: TRBV6-5; J gene: TRBJ1-2; D gene: NA
CDR3 DNA: TGTGCCAGCAGCCACCCCGGACAGGGAGTCTCAGATACGCAGTATTTT; CDR3 protein: CASSHPGQGVSDTQYF; V gene: TRBV4-2; J gene: TRBJ2-3; D gene: TRBD1
CDR3 DNA: TGTGCCAGCTCACCGGACAGTTACAATGAGCAGTTCTTC; CDR3 protein: CASSPDSYNEQFF; V gene: TRBV18; J gene: TRBJ2-1; D gene: NA
CDR3 DNA: TGTGCCAGCAGCGAGCGATGGGGGGGAACAGATACGCAGTATTTT; CDR3 protein: CASSERWGGTDTQYF; V gene: TRBV13; J gene: TRBJ2-3; D gene: TRBD2
CDR3 DNA: TGCGCCAGCAGCTGGACGACAGGGGTCTCCTACGAGCAGTACTTC; CDR3 protein: CASSWTTGVSYEQYF; V gene: TRBV5-1; J gene: TRBJ2-7; D gene: TRBD1
CDR3 DNA: TGCGCCAGCAGCCAAAACTCGGGGGTTATCTACGAGCAGTACTTC; CDR3 protein: CASSQNSGVIYEQYF; V gene: TRBV4-1; J gene: TRBJ2-7; D gene: NA
CDR3 DNA: TGTGCCAGTAGTATTAATAGAGCAATAGATACGCAGTATTTT; CDR3 protein: CASSINRAIDTQYF; V gene: TRBV19; J gene: TRBJ2-3; D gene: NA
CDR3 DNA: TGTGCCAGCAGCTTCGACAGGAGGTTAGAAGCTTTCTTT; CDR3 protein: CASSFDRRLEAFF; V gene: TRBV5-6; J gene: TRBJ1-1; D gene: NA
CDR3 DNA: TGTGCCAGCACCCAATCCGCCGGGACAGGGGGCCTGAGCTATGGCTACACCTTC; CDR3 protein: CASTQSAGTGGLSYGYTF; V gene: TRBV7-9; J gene: TRBJ1-2; D gene: TRBD1
CDR3 DNA: TGTGCCAGCAGCTTATACCGGGGAAAGACCGGGGAGCTGTTTTTT; CDR3 protein: CASSLYRGKTGELFF; V gene: TRBV7-6; J gene: TRBJ2-2; D gene: NA
CDR3 DNA: TGTGCCAGCAGCCAAGATCGGGCTAGCGGGGGCTACGAGCAGTACTTC; CDR3 protein: CASSQDRASGGYEQYF; V gene: TRBV4-2; J gene: TRBJ2-7; D gene: TRBD2
CDR3 DNA: TGTGCCAGCAGCTTCGGACAGGGCCCGCAGCCCCAGCATTTT; CDR3 protein: CASSFGQGPQPQHF; V gene: TRBV7-2; J gene: TRBJ1-5; D gene: TRBD1
CDR3 DNA: TGCGCCAGCAGCAGACGGGGGGGGAACCGCACAGATACGCAGTATTTT; CDR3 protein: CASSRRGGNRTDTQYF; V gene: TRBV5-1; J gene: TRBJ2-3; D gene: TRBD2
CDR3 DNA: TGTGCCAGTGGGAAGGGGGCCGGACTAGCTATCCACGAGCAGTACTTC; CDR3 protein: CASGKGAGLAIHEQYF; V gene: TRBV19; J gene: TRBJ2-7; D gene: NA
CDR3 DNA: TGTGCCAGCAGTCCTCTAGCGGGAGGGGTGAATGAGCAGTTCTTC; CDR3 protein: CASSPLAGGVNEQFF; V gene: TRBV6-5; J gene: TRBJ2-1; D gene: TRBD2
CDR3 DNA: TGTGCCACCAGCAGCCCTCCGGGAAACACCATATATTTT; CDR3 protein: CATSSPPGNTIYF; V gene: TRBV15; J gene: TRBJ1-3; D gene: NA
CDR3 DNA: TGTGCCAGTAGTATTAACTCGAACACCGGGGAGCTGTTTTTT; CDR3 protein: CASSINSNTGELFF; V gene: TRBV19; J gene: TRBJ2-2; D gene: NA
CDR3 DNA: TGTGCCAGCAGCCAAGAGCTGGCCGGGGATCAGCCCCAGCATTTT; CDR3 protein: CASSQELAGDQPQHF; V gene: TRBV4-2; J gene: TRBJ1-5; D gene: NA
CDR3 DNA: TGTGCCACTAGGGCAGGGAACACTGAAGCTTTCTTT; CDR3 protein: CATRAGNTEAFF; V gene: TRBV19; J gene: TRBJ1-1; D gene: NA